Reported below is one T cell receptor (beta chain). The sample originates from a study of T cells in Graves' hyperthyroidism and ophthalmopathy. The trim removed 0 bases at V and 2 bases at J, leaving 8 bases unmatched. Germline loops: CDR1 LNHNV, CDR2 YYDKDF (reference sequence). There are 17 residues in the CDR3. Amplified regions were TCR beta CDR3 sequences from RNA transcripts. With the HTBI primer set, the TCR CDR3 went through a first round of RT-PCR. Each CDR3 protein is one row after TCRdb ran MiXCR on the multiplex PCR reads. The table lists around 55,000 distinct CDR3 sequences, around 48% of them singletons.

The sequence came from a woman between 50 and 59 years old with Graves' ophthalmopathy. The rearrangement joins TRBV15 to TRBJ2-3, with 7 positions matching TRBD2. Sequenced material: blood. CDR3 sequence: CATSRDWKLADTDTQYF. CDR3 bases: TGTGCCACCAGCAGAGATTGGAAGCTAGCGGACACAGATACGCAGTATTTT.